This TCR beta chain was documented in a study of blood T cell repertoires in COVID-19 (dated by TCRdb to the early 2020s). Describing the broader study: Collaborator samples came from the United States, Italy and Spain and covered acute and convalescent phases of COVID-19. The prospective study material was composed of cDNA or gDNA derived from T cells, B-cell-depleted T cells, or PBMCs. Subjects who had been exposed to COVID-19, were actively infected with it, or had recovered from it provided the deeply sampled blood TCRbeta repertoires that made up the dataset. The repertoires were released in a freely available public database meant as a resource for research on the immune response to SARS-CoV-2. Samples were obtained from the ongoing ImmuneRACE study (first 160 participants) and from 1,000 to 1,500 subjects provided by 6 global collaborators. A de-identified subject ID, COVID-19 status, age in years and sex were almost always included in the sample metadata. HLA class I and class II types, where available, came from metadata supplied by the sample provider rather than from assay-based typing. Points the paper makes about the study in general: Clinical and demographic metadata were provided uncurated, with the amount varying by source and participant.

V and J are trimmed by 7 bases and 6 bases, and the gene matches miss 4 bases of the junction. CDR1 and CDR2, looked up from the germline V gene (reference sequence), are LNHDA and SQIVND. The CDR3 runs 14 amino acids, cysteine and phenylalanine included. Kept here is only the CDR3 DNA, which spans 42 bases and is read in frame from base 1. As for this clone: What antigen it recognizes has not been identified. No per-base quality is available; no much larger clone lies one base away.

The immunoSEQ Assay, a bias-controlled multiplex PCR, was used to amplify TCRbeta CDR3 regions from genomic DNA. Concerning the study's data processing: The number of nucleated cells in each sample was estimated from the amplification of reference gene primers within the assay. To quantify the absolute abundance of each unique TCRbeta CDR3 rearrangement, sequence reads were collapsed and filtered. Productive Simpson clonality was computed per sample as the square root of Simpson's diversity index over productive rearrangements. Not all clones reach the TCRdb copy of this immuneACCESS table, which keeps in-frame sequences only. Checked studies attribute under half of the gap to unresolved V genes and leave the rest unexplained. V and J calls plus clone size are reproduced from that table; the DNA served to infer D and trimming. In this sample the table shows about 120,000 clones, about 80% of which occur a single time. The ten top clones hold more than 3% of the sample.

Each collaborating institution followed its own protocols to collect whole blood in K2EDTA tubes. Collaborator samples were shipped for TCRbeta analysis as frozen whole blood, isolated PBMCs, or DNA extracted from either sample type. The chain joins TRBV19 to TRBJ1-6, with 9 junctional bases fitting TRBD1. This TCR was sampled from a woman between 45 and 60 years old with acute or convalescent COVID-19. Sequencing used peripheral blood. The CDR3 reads CASKTGGTNSPLHF. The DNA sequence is TGTGCCAGTAAGACAGGGGGTACTAATTCACCCCTCCACTTT.